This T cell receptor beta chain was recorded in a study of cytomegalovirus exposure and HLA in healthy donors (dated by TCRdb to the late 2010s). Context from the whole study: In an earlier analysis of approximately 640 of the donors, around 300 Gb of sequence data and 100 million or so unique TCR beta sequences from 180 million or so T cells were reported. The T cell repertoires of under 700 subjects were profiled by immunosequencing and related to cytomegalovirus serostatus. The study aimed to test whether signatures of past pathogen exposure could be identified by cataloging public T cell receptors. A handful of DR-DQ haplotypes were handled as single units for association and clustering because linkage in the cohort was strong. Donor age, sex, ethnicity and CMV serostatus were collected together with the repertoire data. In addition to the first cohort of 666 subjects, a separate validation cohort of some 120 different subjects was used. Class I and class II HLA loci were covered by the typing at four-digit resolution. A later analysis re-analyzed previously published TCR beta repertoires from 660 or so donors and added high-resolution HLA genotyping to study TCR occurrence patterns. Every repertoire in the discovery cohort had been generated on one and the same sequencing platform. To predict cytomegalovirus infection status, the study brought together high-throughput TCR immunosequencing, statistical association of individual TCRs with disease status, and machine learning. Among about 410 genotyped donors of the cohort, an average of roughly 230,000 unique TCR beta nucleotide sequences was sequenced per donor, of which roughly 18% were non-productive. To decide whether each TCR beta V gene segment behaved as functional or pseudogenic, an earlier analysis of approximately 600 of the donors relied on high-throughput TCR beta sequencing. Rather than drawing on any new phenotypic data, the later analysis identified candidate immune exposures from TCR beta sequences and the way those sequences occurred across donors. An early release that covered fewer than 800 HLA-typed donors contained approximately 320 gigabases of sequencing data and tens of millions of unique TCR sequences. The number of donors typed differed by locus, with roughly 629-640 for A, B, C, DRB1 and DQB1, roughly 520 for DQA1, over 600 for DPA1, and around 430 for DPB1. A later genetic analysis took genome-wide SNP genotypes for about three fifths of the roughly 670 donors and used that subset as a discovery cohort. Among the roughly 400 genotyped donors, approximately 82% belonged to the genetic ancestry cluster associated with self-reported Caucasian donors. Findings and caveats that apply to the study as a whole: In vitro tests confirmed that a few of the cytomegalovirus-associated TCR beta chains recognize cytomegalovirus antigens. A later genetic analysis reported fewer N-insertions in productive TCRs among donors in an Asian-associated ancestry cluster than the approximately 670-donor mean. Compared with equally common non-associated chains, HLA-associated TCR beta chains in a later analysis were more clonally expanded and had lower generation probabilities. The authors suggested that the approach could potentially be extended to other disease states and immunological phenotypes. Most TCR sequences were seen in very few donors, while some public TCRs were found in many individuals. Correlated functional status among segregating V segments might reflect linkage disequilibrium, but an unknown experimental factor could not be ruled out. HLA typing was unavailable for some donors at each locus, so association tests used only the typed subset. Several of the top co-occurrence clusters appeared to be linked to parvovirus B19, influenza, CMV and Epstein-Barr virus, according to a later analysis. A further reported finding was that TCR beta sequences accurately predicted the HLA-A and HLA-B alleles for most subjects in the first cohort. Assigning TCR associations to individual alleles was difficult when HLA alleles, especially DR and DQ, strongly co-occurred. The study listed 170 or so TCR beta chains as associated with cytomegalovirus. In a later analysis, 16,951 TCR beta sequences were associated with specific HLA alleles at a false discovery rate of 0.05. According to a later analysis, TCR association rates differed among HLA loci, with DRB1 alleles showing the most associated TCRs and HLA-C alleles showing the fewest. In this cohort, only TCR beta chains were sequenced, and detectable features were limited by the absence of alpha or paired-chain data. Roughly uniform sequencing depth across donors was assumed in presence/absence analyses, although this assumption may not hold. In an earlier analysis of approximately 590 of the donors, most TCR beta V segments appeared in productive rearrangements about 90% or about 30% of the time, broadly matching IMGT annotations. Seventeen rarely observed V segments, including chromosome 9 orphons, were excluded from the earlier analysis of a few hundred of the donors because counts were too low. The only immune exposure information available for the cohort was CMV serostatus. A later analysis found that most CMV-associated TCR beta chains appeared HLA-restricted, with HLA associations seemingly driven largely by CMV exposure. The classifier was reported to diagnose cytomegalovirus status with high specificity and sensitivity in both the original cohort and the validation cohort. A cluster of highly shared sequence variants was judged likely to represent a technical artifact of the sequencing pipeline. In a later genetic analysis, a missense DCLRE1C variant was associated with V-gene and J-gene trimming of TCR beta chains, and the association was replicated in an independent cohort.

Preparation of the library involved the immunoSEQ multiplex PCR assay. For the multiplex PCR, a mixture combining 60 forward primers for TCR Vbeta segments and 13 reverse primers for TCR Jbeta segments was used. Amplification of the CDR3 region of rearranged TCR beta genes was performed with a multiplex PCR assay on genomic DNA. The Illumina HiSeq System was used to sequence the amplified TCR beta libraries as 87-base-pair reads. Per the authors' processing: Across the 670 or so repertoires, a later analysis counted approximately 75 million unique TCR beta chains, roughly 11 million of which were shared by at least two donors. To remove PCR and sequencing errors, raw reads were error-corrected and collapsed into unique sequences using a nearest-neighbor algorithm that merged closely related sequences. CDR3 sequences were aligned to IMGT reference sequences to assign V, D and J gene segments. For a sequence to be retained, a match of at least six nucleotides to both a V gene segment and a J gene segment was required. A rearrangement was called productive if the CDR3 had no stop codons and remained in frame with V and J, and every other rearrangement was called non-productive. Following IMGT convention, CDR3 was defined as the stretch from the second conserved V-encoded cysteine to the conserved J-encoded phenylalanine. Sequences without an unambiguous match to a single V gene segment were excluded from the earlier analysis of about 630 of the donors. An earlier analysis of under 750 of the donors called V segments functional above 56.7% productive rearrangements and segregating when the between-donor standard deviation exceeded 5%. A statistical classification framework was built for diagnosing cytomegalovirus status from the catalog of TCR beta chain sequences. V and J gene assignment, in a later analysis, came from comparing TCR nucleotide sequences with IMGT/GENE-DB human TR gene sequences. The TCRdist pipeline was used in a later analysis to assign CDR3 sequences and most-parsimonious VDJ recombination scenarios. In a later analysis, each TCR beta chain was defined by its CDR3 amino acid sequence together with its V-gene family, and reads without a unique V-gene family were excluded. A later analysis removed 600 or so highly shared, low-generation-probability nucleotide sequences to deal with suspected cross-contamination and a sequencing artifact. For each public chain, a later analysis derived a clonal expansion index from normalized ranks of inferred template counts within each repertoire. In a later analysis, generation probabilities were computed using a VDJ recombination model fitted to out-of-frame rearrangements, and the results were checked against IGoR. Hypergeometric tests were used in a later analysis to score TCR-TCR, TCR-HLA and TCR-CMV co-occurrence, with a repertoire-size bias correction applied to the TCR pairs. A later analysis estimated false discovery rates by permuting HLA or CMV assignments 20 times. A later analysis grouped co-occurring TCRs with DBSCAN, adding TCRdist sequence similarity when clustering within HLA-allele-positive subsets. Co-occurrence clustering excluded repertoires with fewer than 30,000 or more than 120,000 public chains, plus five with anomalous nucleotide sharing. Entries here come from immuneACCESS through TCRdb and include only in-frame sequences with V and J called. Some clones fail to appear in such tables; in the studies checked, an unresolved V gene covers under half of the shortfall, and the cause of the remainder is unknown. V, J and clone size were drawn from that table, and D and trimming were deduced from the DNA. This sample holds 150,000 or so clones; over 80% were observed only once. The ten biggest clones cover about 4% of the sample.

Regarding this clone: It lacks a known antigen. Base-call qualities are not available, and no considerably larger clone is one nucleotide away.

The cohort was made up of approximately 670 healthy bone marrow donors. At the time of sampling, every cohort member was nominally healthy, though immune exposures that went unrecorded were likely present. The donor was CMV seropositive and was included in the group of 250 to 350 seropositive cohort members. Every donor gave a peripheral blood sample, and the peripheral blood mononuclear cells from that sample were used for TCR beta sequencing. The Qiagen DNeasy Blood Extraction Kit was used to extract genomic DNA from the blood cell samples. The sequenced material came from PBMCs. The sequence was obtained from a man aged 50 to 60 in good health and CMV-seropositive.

The CDR3 protein is CASSPSTGTGLQPYGYTF. Read as DNA, the sequence is TGTGCCAGCAGCCCGAGTACCGGGACAGGACTCCAACCCTATGGCTACACCTTC. The chain joins TRBV7-9 to TRBJ1-2; the junction holds 8 bases that match TRBD1. The CDR3, from cysteine to phenylalanine, totals 18 residues. Only CDR3 DNA is held: 54 bases, read in frame from base 1. Unmatched junction bases come to 18, with V trimmed by 5 bases and J by 4 bases. From the germline V gene (reference sequence), CDR1 is SEHNR and CDR2 is FQNEAQ.